This T cell receptor (beta chain) stems from a study of shared clonotypes between healthy human individuals. Germline-derived CDR1 and CDR2 are LGHNA and YSLEER. Between the trimmed V and J ends, which lost 1 base and 0 bases, there was a span of 15 bases. This CDR3 region has 17 residues. Naive CD8 cells lacked CD45RO, underwent positive selection for CCR7 and left out terminally differentiated effector memory CD45RA+ cells. This clone was seen only once. Clones were read by immunoSEQ multiplex PCR, and TCRdb kept only the in-frame ones, dropping some. Here the sample spans over 2,000,000 clones, 93% being singletons.

The origin of this receptor is a man between 18 and 29 years old in good health. Some clones in this sample may be carry-over from other donors' samples. Source material: naive CD8+ T cells from PBMCs. V is TRBV4-3 and J is TRBJ1-1; a weak D match, TRBD1 (5 bases). CDR3 nucleotides: TGCGCCAGCAGCCAAGGGGCCCCGCAGGGATTGAACACTGAAGCTTTCTTT. Residues: CASSQGAPQGLNTEAFF.